A selection of T cell receptor beta chains follows, all from one sample in a study of vaccination and CD4 T cells after COVID-19. TCRdb used MiXCR to reprocess the PCR reads, holding one entry per CDR3 protein. The sample includes 9,500 to 12,000 distinct CDR3 sequences, less than 55% of them seen just once. Antigens of these TCRs are unknown. Sequencing used CD4+ T cells from blood, cultured in vitro. All receptors come from a human donor who had recovered from COVID-19. Both conserved end residues are part of each CDR3. A D gene is named only where the DNA matches it firmly. Clone size is shown for a subset of rows, as once, few, many or a class of expanded clone.

D gene,V gene,clone size,J gene,CDR3 DNA,CDR3 protein
TRBD1,TRBV7-9,NA,TRBJ1-2,TGTGCCAGCAGCTCGAGTGACAGGGCCAACGGAGGCTACACCTTC,CASSSSDRANGGYTF
TRBD1,TRBV4-1,NA,TRBJ1-1,TGCGCCAGCAGCCCGGGACAGGGGGGGCTAAAAACTTTCTTT,CASSPGQGGLKTFF
NA,TRBV4-1,NA,TRBJ1-3,TGCGCCAGCAGCCAAGTAATGGGACGAGGGTCTGGAAACACCATATATTTT,CASSQVMGRGSGNTIYF
NA,TRBV27,NA,TRBJ1-6,TGTGCCAGCAGTAGGAGGGCGGTTAGCTCCTATAATTCACCCCTCCACTTT,CASSRRAVSSYNSPLHF
TRBD1,TRBV4-3,few,TRBJ2-1,TGCGCCAGCAGCCAAGGACAGGGCTCCTACAATGAGCAGTTCTTC,CASSQGQGSYNEQFF
NA,TRBV30,NA,TRBJ1-4,TGTGCCTGGAGTGTGGGGGTCGGAAATGAAAAACTGTTTTTT,CAWSVGVGNEKLFF
NA,TRBV20-1,NA,TRBJ2-7,TGCAGTGCTCCGACCGGCCTTAACTACGAGCAGTACTTC,CSAPTGLNYEQYF
NA,TRBV5-5,few,TRBJ1-5,TGTGCCAGCAGCTTGTGGTTTTTGGCAGTAAGAGATCAGCCCCAGCATTTT,CASSLWFLAVRDQPQHF
NA,TRBV5-6,once,TRBJ1-1,TGTGCCAGCAGCGGGGCTGGGGGATTGAACACTGAAGCTTTCTTT,CASSGAGGLNTEAFF
NA,TRBV20-1,NA,TRBJ2-7,TGCAGTGCTAGACATCCCAGGGACTCCTACGAGCAGTACTTC,CSARHPRDSYEQYF
NA,TRBV12-3/TRBV12-4,NA,TRBJ1-1,TGTGCCAGCAGTTTAATTGAAAGGGTCCAAGCTTTCTTT,CASSLIERVQAFF
TRBD1,TRBV6-1,NA,TRBJ2-1,TGTGCCAGCACTAATGACAGGGGGCTAAATGAGCAGTTCTTC,CASTNDRGLNEQFF
NA,TRBV11-3,NA,TRBJ1-2,TGTGCCAGCAGCCCAGCCTTTACTAACTATGGCTACACCTTC,CASSPAFTNYGYTF
TRBD1,TRBV2,NA,TRBJ1-1,TGTGCCAGCCTACCCGGGACAGGGCAACCGAACACTGAAGCTTTCTTT,CASLPGTGQPNTEAFF
TRBD1,TRBV6-5,once,TRBJ1-1,TGTGCCAGCAGTTACCTAGGGACAGCTAGGAACACTGAAGCTTTCTTT,CASSYLGTARNTEAFF
NA,TRBV6-2/TRBV6-3,few,TRBJ1-5,TGTGCCAGCACCAAACCAGGACCTCAGCCCCAGCATTTT,CASTKPGPQPQHF
NA,TRBV6-4,NA,TRBJ1-5,TGTGCCAGCAAGCCGGGGAACCTGGGGGTGTATAGGAGCAATCAGCCCCAGCATTTT,CASKPGNLGVYRSNQPQHF
NA,TRBV20-1,few,TRBJ2-1,TGCAGTGCTAGGCAAACAGGACCCCGGGGTGAGCAGTTCTTC,CSARQTGPRGEQFF
NA,TRBV29-1,once,TRBJ1-1,TGCAGCGTTGAAGGTGTTAACACTGAAGCTTTCTTT,CSVEGVNTEAFF
NA,TRBV21-1,NA,TRBJ1-2,TGTGCCAGCAGGACAGGGGGCGACGGCTATGGCTACACCTTC,CASRTGGDGYGYTF
TRBD1,TRBV6-5,NA,TRBJ1-3,TGTGCCAGCAGTTTCCTGGGACAGGGGGCCAACACCATATATTTT,CASSFLGQGANTIYF
NA,TRBV11-2,NA,TRBJ1-2,TGTGCCAGCAGCTTAGACTATGGCTACACCTTC,CASSLDYGYTF
NA,TRBV10-3,NA,TRBJ1-6,TGTGCCATCAGTGAGACACAGACAGCCAAAGTCTATAATTCACCCCTCCACTTT,CAISETQTAKVYNSPLHF
TRBD1,TRBV6-1,NA,TRBJ1-1,TGTGCCAGCTCGTGGACAGGGGGCGGCACTGAAGCTTTCTTT,CASSWTGGGTEAFF
TRBD2,TRBV6-5,few,TRBJ2-1,TGTGCCAGCAGTTACTCGGCGGGGGGCCTGTTCTTC,CASSYSAGGLFF
NA,TRBV24-1,NA,TRBJ1-2,TGTGCCACCAGTGATTCCCGGGGGTCAGAGGGCTACACCTTC,CATSDSRGSEGYTF
NA,TRBV21-1,NA,TRBJ2-6,TGTGCCAGCAGCAAAGGGGGGGGGGAGGGTGGGGCCAACGTCCTGACTTTC,CASSKGGGEGGANVLTF
NA,TRBV5-6,NA,TRBJ1-4,TGTGCCAGCAGTTTGGGTATGGGAGGGTACGAAAAACTGTTTTTT,CASSLGMGGYEKLFF
NA,TRBV1,NA,TRBJ2-1,TGCACCAGCAGCCACCCGTTGACACCCTCCCTCTCCTACAATGAGCAGTTCTTC,CTSSHPLTPSLSYNEQFF
TRBD1,TRBV5-1,NA,TRBJ2-2,TGCGCCAGCAGCACTGACAGGGCTACCACCGGGGAGCTGTTTTTT,CASSTDRATTGELFF
NA,TRBV19,few,TRBJ1-1,TGTGCCAGTAGTCTCGGGAAGGCTTCCTGGGGCACTGAAGCTTTCTTT,CASSLGKASWGTEAFF
NA,TRBV2,NA,TRBJ1-3,TGTGCCAGCAGTGAAGTTTCGGGGGGGGTTTCTGGAAACACCATATATTTT,CASSEVSGGVSGNTIYF
NA,TRBV19,NA,TRBJ1-2,TGTGCCAGTAGTATAAGCAACAGGGAGGGGTATGGCTACACCTTC,CASSISNREGYGYTF
NA,TRBV4-1,NA,TRBJ2-7,TGCGCCAGCAGCCAGACTGGGGGGTACGAGCAGTACTTC,CASSQTGGYEQYF
NA,TRBV20-1,NA,TRBJ1-1,TGCAGTGCTAAACGGAGGGCAACGAACACTGAAGCTTTCTTT,CSAKRRATNTEAFF
NA,TRBV20-1,NA,TRBJ1-6,TGCAGTGCTAGCGCTTCGAGCTCCTATAATTCACCCCTCCACTTT,CSASASSSYNSPLHF
TRBD2,TRBV6-2/TRBV6-3,few,TRBJ2-3,TGTGCCAGCAGTCCCGGGACTAGCGGGGCCCGCCGCCGCACAGATACGCAGTATTTT,CASSPGTSGARRRTDTQYF